This T cell receptor (beta chain) was recorded in a study of tissue T cells after allogeneic stem cell transplantation. Study-level findings and limits: Across patients, clones rarely overlapped, yet motif clusters were shared tissue-specifically. Limitations included a small, clinically heterogeneous cohort and limited sampling depth. Anatomically similar tissues had similar TCR repertoires within each patient.

This clone has more than one count but fewer than ten. Its antigen is not identified. Gene names and germline refer to mouse. The CDR3 end is not reached by the read, which stops 1 residue before it; the germline J gene fills it in. In germline, CDR1 is SNHLY, CDR2 FYNGKV (reference sequence). This CDR3 is built from 14 residues. Trimming stripped 1 base from V and 0 bases from J, with 5 bases between. The data were produced by immunoSEQ multiplex PCR, yet TCRdb's version contains in-frame clones alone and is incomplete. The sample shows a few thousand clones, 25% to 40% of them seen only once. Time point noted: mouse harvest day 14 after allogeneic transplant. Each mouse received 10^7 T-cell-depleted marrow cells plus 10^6 splenic CD5+ T cells by tail vein. This mouse GVHD model was MHC-mismatched B6 to BALB/c, profiled day 7 or 14.

The material sequenced was skin. The chain uses TRBV3 and TRBJ2-3; D gene uncertain. The TCR originated in a female BALB/c mouse given C57BL/6 T cells with graft-versus-host disease after an allogeneic hematopoietic cell transplant. The sequenced CDR3 bases are TGTGCCAGCAGCTTAGTCGGCAGTGCAGAAACGCTGTAT. Its translation: CASSLVGSAETLY. The entire CDR3 protein reads CASSLVGSAETLYF.